This record looks at one TCR beta chain sequence and its context. The data were obtained in a study of control samples from healthy donors and cancer patients. Data came from immunoSEQ multiplex PCR; TCRdb stores just in-frame clones and leaves some out. The profile covers around 80,000 clones, with about 89% appearing a single time and more than 15% taken by the ten largest. The V gene lost 6 bases and the J gene lost 7 bases, with 15 bases spanning the gap. Looked up from germline, CDR1 is MNHNY and CDR2 is SVGAGI (reference sequence). The CDR3 totals 14 residues. The gene calls are TRBV6-6 and TRBJ1-4, with D possibly matching TRBD1 (5 bases). This clonotype was sampled from a man aged 50 to 59 in good health. Sample: blood. CDR3 nucleotide sequence: TGTGCCAGCAGACTCCAGACCGGGGGTGAAAAACTGTTTTTT. This sequence encodes CASRLQTGGEKLFF.